A single sample gave rise to the 23 T cell receptor beta chains below, sequenced in a study of shared clonotypes between healthy human individuals. It was CD45RO-negative cells, positively selected for CCR7, that made up naive CD8 cells, with terminally differentiated effector memory CD45RA+ cells excluded. Produced via immunoSEQ multiplex PCR; TCRdb's table is partial and in-frame only. The sample holds about 750,000 clones, about 91% seen once. The material sequenced was naive CD8+ T cells sorted from blood. Every receptor here comes from a man aged 30 to 45 in good health.

V is TRBV2 and J is TRBJ2-7, with 7 bases fitting TRBD2. The CDR3 is 16 residues long. The germline V gene encodes CDR1 SNHLY and CDR2 FYNNEI. The junction had 12 bases not matched to a gene; V was cut back by 0 bases and J by 7 bases. The CDR3 spells CASSEAMKRGTGEQYF. For the CDR3, the DNA is TGTGCCAGCAGTGAAGCGATGAAGCGGGGAACGGGAGAGCAGTACTTC. The whole variable domain, filled in from reference TRBV2 and TRBJ2-7, reads EPEVTQTPSHQVTQMGQEVILRCVPISNHLYFYWYRQILGQKVEFLVSFYNNEISEKSEIFDDQFSVERPDGSNFTLKIRSTKLEDSAMYFCASSEAMKRGTGEQYFGPGTRLTVT.

A single count supports this clone. The rearrangement links TRBV7-9 to TRBJ2-2; 10 positions match TRBD2. The CDR3 covers 15 residues. Germline V lookup: CDR1 SEHNR, CDR2 FQNEAQ (reference sequence). V lost 1 base to trimming and J lost 5 bases; unmatched junction nucleotides: 1. The CDR3 DNA reads as TGTGCCAGCAGCTTAGTACTAGCGGGGACCGGGGAGCTGTTTTTT. Its translation: CASSLVLAGTGELFF.

This chain links TRBV5-1 with TRBJ2-7; D gene ambiguous. The CDR3 is made up of 15 amino acids. Germline V gene data show CDR1 as SGHRS and CDR2 as YFSETQ. Trimming left V 5 bases short and J 2 bases short, with 17 bases between. This CDR3 is CASRVSGFAAYEQYF. CDR3 bases: TGCGCCAGCAGGGTCTCGGGCTTTGCAGCCTACGAGCAGTACTTC.

The chain has TRBV25-1 and TRBJ2-7; no clear D. Germline lookup yields CDR1 MGHDK and CDR2 SYGVNS. This CDR3 is built from 15 residues. The germline V and J ends were trimmed by 2 bases and 5 bases, with 16 bases remaining between them. Written as DNA, the CDR3 is TGTGCCAGCAGTGAAACGTTAGGAGCACCCGACGAGCAGTACTTC. The encoded protein is CASSETLGAPDEQYF.

A single count supports this clone. The chain is built from TRBV4-1 and TRBJ1-4; maybe TRBD1 (5 bases). V gave up 4 bases and J gave up 8 bases, with 14 bases separating them. Per the germline V gene, CDR1 is MGHRA and CDR2 is YSYEKL. The CDR3 is made up of 14 amino acids. The CDR3 DNA reads as TGCGCCAGCAGCCGAACAGTGGGGGACGAAAAACTGTTTTTT. Translating it yields CASSRTVGDEKLFF.

This clone appeared once. V is TRBV10-2 and J is TRBJ1-2; 7 nucleotides agree with TRBD1. This CDR3 contains 14 residues. Germline lookup yields CDR1 WSHSY and CDR2 SAAADI. The V and J ends lost 1 base and 6 bases, in that order; junction bases with no gene match: 5. DNA of the CDR3: TGCGCCAGCAGTGAGTTTTCAGGGGGAAATGGCTACACCTTC. Translated: CASSEFSGGNGYTF.

CDR3 sequence reads: CASSPPGGVEAFF. The CDR3 bases are TGTGCCAGCAGCCCCCCCGGGGGGGTTGAAGCTTTCTTT. The rearrangement links TRBV13 to TRBJ1-1; TRBD1 might be the D (5 bases). Trimming stripped 5 bases from V and 7 bases from J, with 14 bases between. The germline CDR1 and CDR2 sequences are PRHDT and FYEKMQ (reference sequence). The CDR3 length is 13 residues.

The V and J genes are TRBV19 and TRBJ2-1; TRBD1 matches 8 bases. The ends lost 3 bases at V and 4 bases at J; junction bases unmatched: 5. Per the germline V gene, CDR1 is LNHDA and CDR2 is SQIVND (reference sequence). The CDR3 covers 15 residues. The CDR3, as DNA: TGTGCCAGTAGTATCTACAGGGGGTTGTACAATGAGCAGTTCTTC. Encoded protein: CASSIYRGLYNEQFF. The whole variable domain, filled in from reference TRBV19 and TRBJ2-1, reads DGGITQSPKYLFRKEGQNVTLSCEQNLNHDAMYWYRQDPGQGLRLIYYSQIVNDFQKGDIAEGYSVSREKKESFPLTVTSAQKNPTAFYLCASSIYRGLYNEQFFGPGTRLTVL.

The V gene is TRBV5-4, the J gene TRBJ2-5, with a possible D match to TRBD1 (5 bases). Germline values: CDR1 SGHNT, CDR2 YYREEE (reference sequence). The CDR3 length is 15 residues. V was cut by 3 bases and J by 0 bases, with 12 bases left in between. CDR3 protein: CASSSGKTYQETQYF. CDR3 nucleotide sequence: TGTGCCAGCAGCTCAGGGAAAACGTACCAAGAGACCCAGTACTTC.

This clone came up a few times. J is TRBJ2-5 and V is TRBV25-1; tentatively, D is TRBD1 or TRBD2 (7 bases each). V lost 7 bases to trimming and J lost 2 bases, with 17 bases between them. Germline CDR1 MGHDK, CDR2 SYGVNS. The CDR3 is 15 residues long. The CDR3 DNA sequence: TGTGCCAGCACCCCAGGGGGGGAACGGCAAGAGACCCAGTACTTC. This gives the protein CASTPGGERQETQYF.

In this sample, this clone turned up a few times. V is TRBV6-1 and J is TRBJ1-5; no firm D call. From germline, CDR1 is MNHNS and CDR2 SASEGT. This CDR3 region has 15 residues. Trimming stripped 3 bases from V and 6 bases from J, with 15 bases between. In DNA, the CDR3 is TGTGCCAGCAGTGATTGGCCACGGGAACTTCAGCCCCAGCATTTT. Encoded protein: CASSDWPRELQPQHF.

Points on this clone: The same CDR3 can be traced to other DNA sequences in this sample. The chain employs TRBV2 and TRBJ2-7, with TRBD1 identical over 9 bases. CDR1 and CDR2 (germline): SNHLY, FYNNEI. This CDR3 has 12 amino acids. V shed 8 bases, J shed 3 bases, and the junction held 2 bases outside the gene matches. The CDR3 nucleotides are TGTGCCAGCCGGGACAGGGTCTACGAGCAGTACTTC. Translation: CASRDRVYEQYF.

The rearrangement joins TRBV19 to TRBJ2-7; D is undetermined. Germline values: CDR1 LNHDA, CDR2 SQIVND (reference sequence). CDR3 length: 14 amino acids. Trimming left V 1 base short and J 5 bases short, with 12 bases between. The CDR3 coding sequence is TGTGCCAGTAGTATAGTGGCTGGGTTCGACGAGCAGTACTTC. Its translation is CASSIVAGFDEQYF.

The CDR3 nucleotides are TGTGCCAGTAAGCCCCGGGTGGCAGAAAGAGGATATGGCTACACCTTC. Translated, it gives CASKPRVAERGYGYTF. The rearrangement joins TRBV19 to TRBJ1-2; no clear D gene. CDR1 is LNHDA and CDR2 is SQIVND in the germline V gene (reference sequence). The CDR3 loop spans 16 amino acids. The ends were cut back, 7 bases at V and 5 bases at J, with 23 bases in the middle.

This rearrangement joins TRBV29-1 to TRBJ2-5; D assignment may be TRBD1 or TRBD2 (5 bases each). The germline CDR1 and CDR2 sequences are SQVTM and ANQGSEA. This CDR3 contains 14 residues. Trimming took off 7 bases at V and 5 bases at J, with 20 bases between the two ends. In DNA, the CDR3 is TGCAGCGGGGGACCAGCTCGGGTCGGGGAGACCCAGTACTTC. Translated, it gives CSGGPARVGETQYF.

This clone was seen just once. The chain combines TRBV7-6 with TRBJ1-2; no reliable D call. The length of the CDR3 is 17 residues. Trimming removed 3 bases at V and 0 bases at J, with 17 bases between. Germline V CDR1 and CDR2: SGHVS, FNYEAQ. The CDR3 DNA follows: TGTGCCAGCAGCTTTGCCGCACGGGCTGGAGCTAACTATGGCTACACCTTC. Amino acid sequence: CASSFAARAGANYGYTF.

The rearrangement links TRBV27 to TRBJ2-7, with 8 bases matching TRBD2. The CDR3 runs to 15 residues. CDR1 and CDR2 (germline): MNHEY, SMNVEV (reference sequence). V was pared by 5 bases and J by 0 bases, with 6 bases of the junction left unmatched. CDR3 sequence reads: CASSPSGGSSYEQYF. Here the CDR3 DNA reads TGTGCCAGCAGTCCCTCGGGGGGGAGCTCCTACGAGCAGTACTTC.

The rearrangement uses TRBV10-1 and TRBJ2-1, with TRBD2 as a possible D gene (5 bases). The CDR3 runs 14 residues. The V end lost 4 bases, the J end lost 8 bases, and 15 bases lay between the germline ends. Germline assignment: CDR1 WNHNN and CDR2 SYGVQD (reference sequence). As DNA, the CDR3 is TGCGCCAGCAGTGCCCAGCGGATGAGGGATGAGCAGTTCTTC. Amino acid sequence: CASSAQRMRDEQFF.

This rearrangement joins TRBV4-3 to TRBJ2-1; D may be TRBD1 or TRBD2 (5 bases each). The CDR3 runs to 15 residues. Germline CDR1 reads LGHNA; CDR2 reads YSLEER. Trimming took 4 bases from V and 7 from J, leaving 17 bases between them. CDR3 residues: CASSPTRGYLNEQFF. Here the CDR3 DNA reads TGCGCCAGCAGCCCCACCCGGGGCTACCTAAATGAGCAGTTCTTC.

This rearrangement joins TRBV6-6 to TRBJ2-1, with D hard to call. The CDR3 consists of 15 residues. Per germline, CDR1 MNHNY and CDR2 SVGAGI (reference sequence). With 0 bases removed from V and 0 bases from J, the gap between germline ends came to 6 bases. As DNA, the CDR3 is TGTGCCAGCAGTTACTCGCAGATCTCCTACAATGAGCAGTTCTTC. As protein: CASSYSQISYNEQFF.

This chain links TRBV7-8 with TRBJ2-3; 8 bases line up with TRBD2. CDR1 and CDR2 from the germline V gene are SGHVS and FQNEAQ. With V trimmed by 5 bases and J by 3 bases, 7 bases remained unmatched. This CDR3 contains 15 residues. This CDR3 reads CASSLPGLETDTQYF. DNA of the CDR3: TGTGCCAGCAGCCTCCCGGGACTAGAAACAGATACGCAGTATTTT.

This chain links TRBV15 with TRBJ1-5; 7 nucleotides align to TRBD1. The CDR3 is made up of 15 amino acids. V lost 4 bases and J lost 3; bases outside the gene matches: 6. Germline V gene lookup returns CDR1 LNHNV and CDR2 YYDKDF (reference sequence). The CDR3 DNA sequence: TGTGCCACCAGCATGAGGGGACAGTACAATCAGCCCCAGCATTTT. Amino acids: CATSMRGQYNQPQHF.

This rearrangement joins TRBV5-4 to TRBJ1-1; no definite D call. The CDR3 loop spans 14 amino acids. V dropped 1 base and J dropped 5 bases, with 12 bases sitting between them. Germline V gene data show CDR1 as SGHNT and CDR2 as YYREEE (reference sequence). CDR3 in amino acids: CASSLWTGVTEAFF. DNA of the CDR3: TGTGCCAGCAGCTTGTGGACTGGGGTGACTGAAGCTTTCTTT.